The subject of this entry is one TCR beta chain. What it binds is not known. The germline gives CDR1 SGHRS, CDR2 YFSETQ. There are 14 residues in the CDR3. V was pared by 1 base and J by 5 bases, with 9 bases between. These data belong to a study of identical twins. Regarding the study as a whole: Within beta out-of-frame sequences, the excess sharing observed between twins was weaker. The authors drew conclusions from cross-sectional statistical analysis rather than following the same donors.

TCRdb re-called the 5' RACE reads with MiXCR, one entry per CDR3 protein. This table holds hundreds of thousands of distinct CDR3 sequences, about 20% found once. The donor group consisted entirely of healthy Caucasians. These data were also filed under a second study, of yellow fever vaccine responses in identical twins. Per that study: Reportedly, twins' vaccine T cell responses looked partly convergent and partly personalized.

J is TRBJ2-2 and V is TRBV5-1, with D perhaps matching TRBD1 (6 bases). Sequenced input: CD4+ T cells sorted from blood. The clonotype originates from a woman in her late teens or twenties in good health. The CDR3 loop is CASSLRTDTGELFF. The CDR3 region has the DNA TGCGCCAGCAGCTTGCGGACAGATACCGGGGAGCTGTTTTTT.